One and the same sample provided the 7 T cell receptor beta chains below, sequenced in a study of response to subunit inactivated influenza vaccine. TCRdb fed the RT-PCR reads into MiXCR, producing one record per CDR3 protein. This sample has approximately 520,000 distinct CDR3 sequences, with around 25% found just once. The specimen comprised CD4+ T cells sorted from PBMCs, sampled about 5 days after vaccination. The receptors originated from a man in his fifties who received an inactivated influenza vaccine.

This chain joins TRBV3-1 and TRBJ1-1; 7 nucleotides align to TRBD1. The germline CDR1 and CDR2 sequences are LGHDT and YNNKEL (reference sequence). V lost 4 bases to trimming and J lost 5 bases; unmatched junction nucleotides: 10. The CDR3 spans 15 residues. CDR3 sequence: CASSPGQGVGTEAFF. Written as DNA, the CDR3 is TGTGCCAGCAGCCCCGGGCAGGGGGTAGGGACTGAAGCTTTCTTT. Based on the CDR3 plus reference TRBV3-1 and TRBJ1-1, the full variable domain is DTAVSQTPKYLVTQMGNDKSIKCEQNLGHDTMYWYKQDSKKFLKIMFSYNNKELIINETVPNRFSPKSPDKAHLNLHINSLELGDSAVYFCASSPGQGVGTEAFFGQGTRLTVV.

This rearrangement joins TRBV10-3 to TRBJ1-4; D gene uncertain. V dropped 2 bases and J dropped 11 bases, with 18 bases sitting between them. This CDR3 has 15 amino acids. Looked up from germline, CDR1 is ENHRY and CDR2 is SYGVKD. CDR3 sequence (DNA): TGTGCCATCAGTGAGACGGGTCGAGATCTTCTCAAACTGTTTTTT. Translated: CAISETGRDLLKLFF.

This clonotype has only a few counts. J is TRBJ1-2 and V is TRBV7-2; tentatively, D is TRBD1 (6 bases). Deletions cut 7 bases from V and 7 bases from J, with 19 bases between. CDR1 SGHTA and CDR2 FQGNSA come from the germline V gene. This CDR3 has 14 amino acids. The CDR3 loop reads CASILGRGAGGYTF. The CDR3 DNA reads TGTGCCAGCATCCTTGGTCGGGGGGCAGGTGGCTACACCTTC.

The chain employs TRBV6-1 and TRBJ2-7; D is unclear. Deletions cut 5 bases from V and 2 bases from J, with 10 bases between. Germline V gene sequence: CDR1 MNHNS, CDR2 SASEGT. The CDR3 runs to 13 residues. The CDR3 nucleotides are TGTGCCAGCAGTATTGACGGAACCTACGAGCAGTACTTC. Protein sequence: CASSIDGTYEQYF.

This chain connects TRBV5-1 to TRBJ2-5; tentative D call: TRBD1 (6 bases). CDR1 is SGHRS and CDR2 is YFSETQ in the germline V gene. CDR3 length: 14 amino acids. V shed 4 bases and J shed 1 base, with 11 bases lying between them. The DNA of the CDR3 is TGCGCCAGCAGCCTCCGGGACATCCAAGAGACCCAGTACTTC. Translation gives CASSLRDIQETQYF.

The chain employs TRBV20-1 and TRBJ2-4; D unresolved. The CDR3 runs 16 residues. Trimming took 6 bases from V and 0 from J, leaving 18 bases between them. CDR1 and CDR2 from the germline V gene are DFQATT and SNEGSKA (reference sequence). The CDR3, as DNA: TGCAGTGCGCCCACCGTCTCCCAGGTAGCCAAAAACATTCAGTACTTC. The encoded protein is CSAPTVSQVAKNIQYF.

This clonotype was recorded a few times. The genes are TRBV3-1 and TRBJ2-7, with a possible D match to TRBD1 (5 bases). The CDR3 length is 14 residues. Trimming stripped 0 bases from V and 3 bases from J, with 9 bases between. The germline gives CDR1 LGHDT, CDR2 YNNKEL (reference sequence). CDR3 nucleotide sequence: TGTGCCAGCAGCCAAGACGTCAGGGACTACGAGCAGTACTTC. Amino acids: CASSQDVRDYEQYF.